This TCR beta chain is from a study of blood T cells in healthy people across ages. This clonotype has ten or more counts. Primers used in a second PCR of roughly 7 to 12 cycles were a sample-barcoded 5' primer and a J-beta primer mix. TCRdb reanalysed the 5' RACE reads using MiXCR and keeps one entry per CDR3 protein. The repertoire includes some 790,000 distinct CDR3 sequences, around 26% of them detected once, and roughly a sixth sits in the top ten. Germline loops: CDR1 SGHVS, CDR2 FQNEAQ. V trimming: 5 bases; J trimming: 7 bases; junction bases outside the gene matches: 11. The length of the CDR3 is 15 residues.

The TCR comes from an elderly woman in good health. Sequenced sample: blood. V gene TRBV7-8 combines with J gene TRBJ1-5; 7 bases agree with TRBD1. CDR3 sequence reads: CASSTQGSVGQPQHF. The CDR3 nucleotides read TGTGCCAGCAGCACACAGGGGTCGGTAGGGCAGCCCCAGCATTTT.